This entry lists 5 T cell receptor beta chains sequenced from one sample in a study of T cell responses to AZD1222 COVID-19 vaccine (dated by TCRdb to about 2021). Read against the paper, the sample's time point label means: baseline before first vaccination. The library relied on the immunoSEQ multiplex PCR assay. This is the immuneACCESS table as TCRdb keeps it, with only in-frame sequences that have V and J called. A part of the clones is gone; compared with another copy, unresolved V genes explain less than half, and the rest is unexplained. The sample table holds about 100,000 clones, of which about 87% were seen once. The ten largest clones represent around 15% of the sample. The starting material was peripheral blood, obtained on day 0 of AZD1222 vaccination. These receptors were taken from an adult in good health.

J is TRBJ1-2 and V is TRBV7-8, with TRBD1 matching 8 bases. CDR1 is SGHVS and CDR2 is FQNEAQ in the germline V gene. Trimming cost V 5 bases and J 0 bases; bases outside gene matches: 5. The CDR3 loop spans 15 amino acids. The CDR3 is CASSTRQGTNYGYTF. CDR3 coding DNA: TGTGCCAGCAGCACGAGACAGGGGACTAACTATGGCTACACCTTC.

The chain links TRBV18 to TRBJ2-1, with a possible D match to TRBD2 (6 bases). Germline values: CDR1 KGHSH, CDR2 LQKENI. Trimming shortened V by 2 bases and J by 10 bases, and 9 bases separated the two germline ends. The CDR3 runs to 12 residues. The CDR3 is CASSPGGSEQFF. The CDR3 nucleotides are TGTGCCAGCTCACCAGGAGGGAGCGAGCAGTTCTTC.

V and J are TRBV11-2 and TRBJ1-2; D perhaps matches TRBD1 (6 bases). The length of the CDR3 is 12 residues. CDR1 is SGHAT and CDR2 is FQNNGV in the germline V gene. V was shortened by 4 bases and J by 6 bases, with 9 bases between the two germline ends. The CDR3 nucleotides read TGTGCCAGCAGCTATGAGGGGGATGGCTACACCTTC. Protein product: CASSYEGDGYTF.

The chain employs TRBV6-6 and TRBJ2-1; 11 bases map to TRBD1. The CDR3 is 14 amino acids. Germline loops: CDR1 MNHNY, CDR2 SVGAGI (reference sequence). V lost 6 bases, J lost 6 bases, and 4 bases stayed unmatched. CDR3 DNA: TGTGCCAGCAGGGCGGGGACAGGGGGCAATGAGCAGTTCTTC. It codes for CASRAGTGGNEQFF.

The chain has TRBV2 and TRBJ1-2; possibly TRBD1 for D (5 bases). The CDR3 length is 14 residues. Per germline, CDR1 SNHLY and CDR2 FYNNEI. The V gene lost 5 bases and the J gene lost 7 bases, with 17 bases spanning the gap. This chain's CDR3 is CASSLTGTVSGYTF. CDR3 coding DNA: TGTGCCAGCAGTCTCACCGGGACCGTGTCTGGCTACACCTTC.